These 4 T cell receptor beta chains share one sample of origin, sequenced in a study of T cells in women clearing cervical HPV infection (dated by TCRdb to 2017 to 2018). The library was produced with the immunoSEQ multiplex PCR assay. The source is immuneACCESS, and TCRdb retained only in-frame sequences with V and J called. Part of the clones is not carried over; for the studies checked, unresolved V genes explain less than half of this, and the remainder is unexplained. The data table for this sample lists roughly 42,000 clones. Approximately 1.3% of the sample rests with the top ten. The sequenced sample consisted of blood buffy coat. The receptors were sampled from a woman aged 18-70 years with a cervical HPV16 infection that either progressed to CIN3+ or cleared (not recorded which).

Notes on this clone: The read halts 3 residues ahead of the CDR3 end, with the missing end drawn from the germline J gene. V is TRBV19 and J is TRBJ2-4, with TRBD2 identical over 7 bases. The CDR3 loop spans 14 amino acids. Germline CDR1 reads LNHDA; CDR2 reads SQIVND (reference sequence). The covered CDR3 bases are TGTGCCAGTAGTATCCGGGGAGGGAACTATGGT. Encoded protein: CASSIRGGNYG. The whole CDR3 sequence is CASSIRGGNYGQYF.

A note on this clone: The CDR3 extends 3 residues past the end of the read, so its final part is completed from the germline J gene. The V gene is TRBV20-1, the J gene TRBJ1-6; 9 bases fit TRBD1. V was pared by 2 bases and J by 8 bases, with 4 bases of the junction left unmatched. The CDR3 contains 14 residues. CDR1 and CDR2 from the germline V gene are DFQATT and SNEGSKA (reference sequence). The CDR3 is CSARIQGAYSPLHF. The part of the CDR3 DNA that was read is TGCAGTGCTAGAATACAGGGGGCTTATTCACCC.

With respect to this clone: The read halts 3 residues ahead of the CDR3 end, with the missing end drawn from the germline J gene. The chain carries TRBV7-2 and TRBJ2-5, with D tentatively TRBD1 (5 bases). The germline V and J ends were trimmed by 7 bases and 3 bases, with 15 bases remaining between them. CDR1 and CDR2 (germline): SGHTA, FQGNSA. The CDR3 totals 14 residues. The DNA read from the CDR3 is TGTGCCAGCACCCCCTCCGGCAGGGAAGAGACC. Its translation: CASTPSGREET. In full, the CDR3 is CASTPSGREETQYF.

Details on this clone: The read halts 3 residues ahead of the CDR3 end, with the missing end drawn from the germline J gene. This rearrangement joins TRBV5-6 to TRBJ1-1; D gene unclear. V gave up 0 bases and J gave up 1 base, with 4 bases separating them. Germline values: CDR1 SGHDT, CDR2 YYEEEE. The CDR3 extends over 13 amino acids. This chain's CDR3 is CASSLGRNTEAFF. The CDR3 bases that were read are TGTGCCAGCAGCTTGGGCAGGAACACTGAA.